This is a list of T cell receptor beta chains from one sample in a study of blood T cell repertoires in COVID-19. Sequencing was performed with immunoSEQ multiplex PCR; in TCRdb, only in-frame clones are kept and a portion is missing. Of 250,000 to 350,000 clones in the sample, about nine tenths were seen once. The sequenced material came from peripheral blood. These receptors were obtained from a woman in her thirties with COVID-19, enrolled during active disease. The CDR3 runs from the conserved cysteine through the conserved F or W. A D gene is named only where the DNA matches it firmly. Only part of the rows carry a size: once, few, many, or a class if the clone is expanded.

17,.,TRBJ1-5,TRBD1,TRBV19,CANPDRGSPSDYQPQHF,TGTGCCAACCCGGACAGGGGATCCCCCTCTGATTATCAGCCCCAGCATTTT
15,.,TRBJ1-2,TRBD1,TRBV5-1,CASSLEGGSIYGYTF,TGCGCCAGCAGCTTGGAAGGGGGCTCCATCTATGGCTACACCTTC
15,.,TRBJ2-7,.,TRBV21-1,CASSKVPRENYEQYF,TGTGCCAGCAGCAAAGTCCCCAGGGAAAACTACGAGCAGTACTTC
16,.,TRBJ2-2,.,TRBV3-1/TRBV3-2,CASSHLGGTNTGELFF,TGTGCCAGCAGCCATTTAGGCGGGACGAACACCGGGGAGCTGTTTTTT
15,.,TRBJ2-7,.,TRBV6-6,CASSYGGGETNEQYF,TGTGCCAGCAGTTACGGTGGAGGGGAGACCAACGAGCAGTACTTC
13,.,TRBJ2-3,.,TRBV11-3,CASSLGPTDTQYF,TGTGCCAGCAGCTTAGGGCCCACAGATACGCAGTATTTT
15,.,TRBJ1-1,.,TRBV6-5,CASSPGYRVNTEAFF,TGTGCCAGCAGTCCTGGATACAGGGTAAACACTGAAGCTTTCTTT
15,.,TRBJ2-7,TRBD1,TRBV15,CATSRNRGNEDEQYF,TGTGCCACCAGCAGAAACAGGGGTAACGAAGACGAGCAGTACTTC
17,.,TRBJ1-2,.,TRBV3-1/TRBV3-2,CASNNKGGGGDNYGYTF,TGTGCCAGCAACAATAAAGGGGGGGGAGGAGATAACTATGGCTACACCTTC
18,.,TRBJ1-1,TRBD1,TRBV5-4,CASSGSGTGGALNTEAFF,TGTGCCAGCAGCGGGTCCGGGACAGGGGGCGCTTTGAACACTGAAGCTTTCTTT
15,.,TRBJ2-7,.,TRBV5-1,CASSFGFGSSYEQYF,TGCGCCAGCAGCTTTGGTTTTGGGAGCTCCTACGAGCAGTACTTC
11,.,TRBJ1-1,.,TRBV12-3/TRBV12-4,CASSQDRGAFF,TGTGCCAGCAGCCAAGACAGAGGCGCTTTCTTT
16,.,TRBJ1-4,.,TRBV28,CASTPFGYREGEKLFF,TGTGCCAGCACCCCTTTTGGCTACAGGGAGGGGGAAAAACTGTTTTTT
17,.,TRBJ2-1,TRBD2,TRBV19,CASSIMTSGRFYNEQFF,TGTGCCAGTAGTATAATGACTAGCGGGAGGTTTTACAATGAGCAGTTCTTC
11,.,TRBJ1-4,.,TRBV6-5,CASRLNEKLFF,TGTGCCAGCCGACTCAATGAAAAACTGTTTTTT
17,.,TRBJ2-6,TRBD1,TRBV9,CASSPRDRLSGANVLTF,TGTGCCAGCAGCCCTCGGGACAGGTTATCTGGGGCCAACGTCCTGACTTTC
13,once,TRBJ1-6,.,TRBV28,CASKAGALSPLHF,TGTGCCAGCAAAGCAGGGGCCCTATCACCCCTCCACTTT
14,.,TRBJ2-1,.,TRBV27,CASMRDSYYNEQFF,TGTGCCAGCATGCGGGACAGCTACTACAATGAGCAGTTCTTC
13,.,TRBJ1-5,TRBD1,TRBV2,CASSNRGDQPQHF,TGTGCCAGCAGCAACAGGGGGGATCAGCCCCAGCATTTT
14,.,TRBJ2-7,TRBD2,TRBV5-6,CASSLAGGKNEQYF,TGTGCCAGCAGCCTAGCGGGAGGCAAGAACGAGCAGTACTTC
17,once,TRBJ2-7,.,TRBV28,CASSTPRPPGASYEQYF,TGTGCCAGCAGCACACCCCGCCCCCCAGGGGCTTCCTACGAGCAGTACTTC
14,few,TRBJ1-1,.,TRBV7-8,CASSLRHPNTEAFF,TGTGCCAGCAGCTTAAGACACCCGAACACTGAAGCTTTCTTT
17,.,TRBJ2-7,TRBD2,TRBV4-1,CASSQISLAGGRGEQYF,TGCGCCAGCAGCCAAATATCACTAGCGGGAGGTAGAGGCGAGCAGTACTTC
15,.,TRBJ1-1,TRBD1,TRBV5-4,CASSLGTGGGPEAFF,TGTGCCAGCAGCTTAGGGACAGGGGGAGGCCCTGAAGCTTTCTTT
16,.,TRBJ2-1,.,TRBV5-5,CASSGIRDNSYNEQFF,TGTGCCAGCAGCGGGATCCGGGACAACTCCTACAATGAGCAGTTCTTC
15,.,TRBJ2-1,TRBD2,TRBV19,CARTPGLAGAREQFF,TGTGCCAGGACCCCGGGACTAGCGGGAGCAAGGGAGCAGTTCTTC
14,once,TRBJ1-6,.,TRBV5-4,CASSLARENSPLHF,TGTGCCAGCAGCTTGGCCAGGGAAAATTCACCCCTCCACTTT
13,few,TRBJ2-7,.,TRBV7-8,CASSLGLSYEQYF,TGTGCCAGCAGCTTAGGACTATCCTACGAGCAGTACTTC
14,.,TRBJ2-5,TRBD2,TRBV28,CASKRASGRAPQYF,TGTGCCAGCAAGAGGGCTAGCGGGAGGGCCCCCCAGTACTTC
13,.,TRBJ1-2,.,TRBV3-1/TRBV3-2,CASSQEQGNGYTF,TGTGCCAGCAGCCAAGAACAGGGAAATGGCTACACCTTC
18,many,TRBJ1-3,.,TRBV21-1,CASSSYRRGLYSGNTIYF,TGTGCCAGCAGCTCCTATCGGAGGGGACTTTACTCTGGAAACACCATATATTTT
14,.,TRBJ1-1,TRBD1,TRBV7-9,CASSLDGQGTEAFF,TGTGCCAGCAGCTTAGATGGACAGGGGACTGAAGCTTTCTTT
14,.,TRBJ2-1,TRBD2,TRBV11-3,CASSLGPTSGEQFF,TGTGCCAGCAGCTTAGGTCCCACTAGCGGGGAGCAGTTCTTC
15,.,TRBJ1-4,.,TRBV11-2,CASSLGLAGSEKLFF,TGTGCCAGCAGCTTAGGCCTTGCGGGGAGTGAAAAACTGTTTTTT
16,.,TRBJ1-2,TRBD1,TRBV10-2,CASSYRDRGRADGYTF,TGCGCCAGCAGTTACCGGGACAGGGGGCGCGCGGATGGCTACACCTTC
16,.,TRBJ2-7,TRBD1,TRBV7-2,CASSLGGTVSSYEQYF,TGTGCCAGCAGCTTAGGGGGGACAGTTAGCTCCTACGAGCAGTACTTC
16,.,TRBJ2-1,TRBD2,TRBV7-9,CASSSTTSGRWNEQFF,TGTGCCAGCAGCTCCACTACTAGCGGGAGATGGAATGAGCAGTTCTTC
15,.,TRBJ1-1,TRBD1,TRBV5-4,CASSIPGTGGFEAFF,TGTGCCAGCAGCATCCCCGGGACAGGGGGCTTTGAAGCTTTCTTT
13,.,TRBJ1-3,.,TRBV2,CASTREFGNTIYF,TGTGCCAGCACCCGGGAATTTGGAAACACCATATATTTT
14,.,TRBJ1-3,TRBD1,TRBV15,CATSDYRGGNTIYF,TGTGCCACCAGCGATTACAGGGGTGGAAACACCATATATTTT
15,.,TRBJ2-5,.,TRBV7-3,CASSLGASGYETQYF,TGTGCCAGCAGCTTGGGGGCTAGCGGTTACGAGACCCAGTACTTC
14,few,TRBJ1-2,TRBD1,TRBV7-9,CASSLYGTGDGYTF,TGTGCCAGCAGCTTGTACGGGACAGGGGACGGCTACACCTTC
15,.,TRBJ2-1,TRBD1,TRBV5-5,CASSLDRGPYNEQFF,TGTGCCAGCAGCCTTGACAGGGGACCTTACAATGAGCAGTTCTTC
14,.,TRBJ2-1,.,TRBV30,CAWSYLALSNEQFF,TGTGCCTGGAGTTATCTAGCGTTAAGCAATGAGCAGTTCTTC
13,few,TRBJ1-4,.,TRBV7-8,CASSLGGNEKLFF,TGTGCCAGCAGCTTGGGCGGGAATGAAAAACTGTTTTTT
13,.,TRBJ1-6,.,TRBV18,CASSPEGNSPLHF,TGTGCCAGCTCACCCGAGGGAAATTCACCCCTCCACTTT